The sequence of this T cell receptor (beta chain) was determined in a study of cytomegalovirus exposure and HLA in healthy donors. As for the donors, each was a healthy bone marrow donor. The PCR employed 60 Vbeta primers together with 13 Jbeta primers. Assay: immunoSEQ multiplex PCR; the TCRdb copy retains only in-frame clones and omits some. The data hold some 200,000 clones, with about 79% observed a single time. Trimming removed 6 bases from V and 0 bases from J; junction bases left unmatched: 11. Germline V lookup: CDR1 MRHNA, CDR2 SNTAGT. This CDR3 is 18 amino acids long. The study's findings and limits: In a later analysis, several top co-occurrence clusters appeared linked to parvovirus B19, influenza, CMV and Epstein-Barr virus.

There are a few counts of this clone. Its target is unknown. The sequencing sample was made of PBMCs. The sequence was obtained from a young man in good health and CMV-seronegative. The chain uses TRBV6-4 and TRBJ2-1; 10 positions agree with TRBD2. CDR3 bases: TGTGCCAGCAGCCTCTTACGGACTAGCGGCTCCTCCTACAATGAGCAGTTCTTC. Translating it yields CASSLLRTSGSSYNEQFF.